The T cell receptor beta chain described here comes from a study of blood T cell repertoires in COVID-19 (dated by TCRdb to 2020 to 2022). General notes on the study: The collaborator samples originated in the United States, Italy and Spain and spanned the acute and convalescent phases of COVID-19. The prospective study material was composed of cDNA or gDNA derived from T cells, B-cell-depleted T cells, or PBMCs. Subjects who had been exposed to COVID-19, were actively infected with it, or had recovered from it provided the deeply sampled blood TCRbeta repertoires that made up the dataset. A freely available public database, intended as a resource for researchers studying the immune response to SARS-CoV-2, is where the repertoires were released. The samples were drawn from the first 160 participants of the ongoing ImmuneRACE study and from 950 to 1,500 subjects provided by 6 global collaborators. Nearly every sample came with metadata listing a de-identified subject ID, COVID-19 status, age in years and sex. Where HLA class I and class II types were available, the types were taken from metadata supplied by the sample provider, not from assay-based typing. Study-level results and caveats: Clinical and demographic metadata were provided uncurated, with the amount varying by source and participant.

The CDR3 spans 15 residues, from the cysteine through the phenylalanine. Only the CDR3 DNA is retained, 45 bases long and in frame from the first base. The germline V gene encodes CDR1 MDHEN and CDR2 SYDVKM. Trimming takes 6 bases from V and 2 bases from J, and the germline ends sit 16 bases apart. A remark on this clone: Its antigen remains undetermined. No per-base quality is available; no much larger clone lies one base away.

TCRbeta CDR3 regions were amplified from genomic DNA using the immunoSEQ Assay, a bias-controlled multiplex PCR. The paper's data handling went like this. Within the assay, amplification of reference gene primers was used to estimate how many nucleated cells each sample contained. To quantify the absolute abundance of each unique TCRbeta CDR3 rearrangement, sequence reads were collapsed and filtered. For each sample, productive Simpson clonality was calculated as the square root of Simpson's diversity index across productive rearrangements. The immuneACCESS repertoire file appears here via TCRdb, limited to in-frame rearrangements. These files lack a portion of the clones; in checked studies, under half of the deficit traces to unresolved V genes, and the cause of the others is not known. The D gene and trimming were derived from the DNA, and the V and J assignments and clone size from that table. Across this sample there are about 140,000 clones, with more than 75% seen only once. Of the sample, 5% to 6.5% falls within the top ten clones.

Enrolling through a virtual design, the prospective study's participants ranged in age from about 18 to 100 years and lived across some 22 United States geographic areas. Cohort assignment in the prospective study relied on participant-reported clinical history from a screening survey and a study questionnaire. Recovered participants in ImmuneRACE Cohort 3 were defined as having two consecutive negative NP/OP PCR tests, clearance from a healthcare professional, or resolution of symptoms. Mobile phlebotomists in the prospective study collected whole blood, serum and a nasopharyngeal or oropharyngeal swab from every participant. Prospective study participants could optionally give additional blood draws and questionnaires over an approximately two-month period. Before DNA extraction, prospective study blood samples were shipped either frozen or at room temperature.

Material for sequencing was PBMCs or T cells enriched from blood (not recorded which). The chain joins TRBV28 to TRBJ1-1; TRBD1 is possibly the D segment (6 matching bases). The clonotype originates from a woman aged 50 to 65 who had recovered from COVID-19. In nucleotides, the sequence is TGTGCCAGCAGCCCCGTACAGGGCCGTAACACTGAAGCTTTCTTT. This gives the protein CASSPVQGRNTEAFF.